This TCR beta chain was identified during a study of T cells in Graves' hyperthyroidism and ophthalmopathy. This clonotype came up a few times. The antigen is undetermined. Overall study results and limits: Peripheral blood also featured most of the thyroid clonotypes expanded above 0.001.

RNA transcripts provided the source from which TCR beta CDR3 regions were amplified. Researchers ran a first-round RT-PCR on the TCR CDR3 using the HTBI primer set. Via MiXCR, TCRdb re-called the multiplex PCR reads, giving one row per CDR3 protein. Of hundreds of thousands of distinct CDR3 sequences in the sample, roughly 40% were seen once. It was considered stable Graves' hyperthyroidism when ophthalmopathy did not progress within 18 months. The diagnostic basis comprised clinical symptoms, serum thyroxine and TRAb, thyroid ultrasound and orbital computed tomography. PBMCs came from roughly 10 ml fresh peripheral blood. V was shortened by 3 bases and J by 2 bases, with 12 bases between the two germline ends. Germline assignment: CDR1 SGHRS and CDR2 YFSETQ. The CDR3 totals 14 residues.

V gene TRBV5-1 combines with J gene TRBJ2-7, with a weak D call TRBD2 (6 bases). The TCR was taken from a young man with Graves' hyperthyroidism. The sample taken for sequencing was blood. As DNA, the CDR3 is TGCGCCAGCAGCTCGGGGGACGTTACCTACGAGCAGTACTTC. Translated: CASSSGDVTYEQYF.